A single sample is the source of the 31 T cell receptor beta chains below, sequenced in a study of blood T cells in healthy people across ages. Combining a sample-barcoded 5' primer with a J-beta primer mix, a second PCR ran for roughly 7 to 11 cycles. Each CDR3 protein gets one entry after TCRdb re-called the 5' RACE reads with MiXCR. The sample shows about 970,000 distinct CDR3 sequences, roughly 47% of them seen only once. The specimen was blood. The receptor set was obtained from a woman aged 60-75 years in good health.

This clonotype was seen a handful of times. The chain is built from TRBV20-1 and TRBJ2-1; 9 bases line up with TRBD2. The CDR3 totals 14 residues. CDR1 is DFQATT, CDR2 SNEGSKA, per germline (reference sequence). Germline trimming cut 3 bases from V and 6 bases from J; bases unmatched to any gene: 6. The CDR3 DNA reads TGCAGTGCTAGTGCGACTAGCGGCTTCAATGAGCAGTTCTTC. Translating it yields CSASATSGFNEQFF.

This clonotype was observed a few times. This chain uses TRBV6-6 with TRBJ2-1, with a weak D call TRBD2 (5 bases). The V end lost 6 bases, the J end lost 6 bases, and 15 bases lay between the germline ends. The CDR3 length is 14 residues. Germline CDR1 reads MNHNY; CDR2 reads SVGAGI (reference sequence). The CDR3 spells CASRYGGPSNEQFF. The CDR3 nucleotides are TGTGCCAGCAGGTACGGCGGGCCTAGCAATGAGCAGTTCTTC.

Regarding this clonotype: The junction differs from germline at one of its ends, possibly a read error. This chain uses TRBV20-1 with TRBJ2-1, with 14 bases aligning to TRBD2. CDR3 length equals 15 residues. Germline V CDR1 and CDR2: DFQATT, SNEGSKA (reference sequence). CDR3 in amino acids: CSARTSGRFYDEQFF. CDR3 sequence (DNA): TGCAGTGCACGGACTAGCGGGAGGTTCTACGATGAGCAGTTCTTC.

This sequence joins TRBV20-1 and TRBJ2-4; D call uncertain. This CDR3 region has 15 residues. Germline CDR1 DFQATT, CDR2 SNEGSKA (reference sequence). Trimming cost V 1 base and J 0 bases, with 10 bases left between them. CDR3 nucleotides: TGCAGTGCTAGAGGGCGGATCCTAGCCAAAAACATTCAGTACTTC. It yields the protein CSARGRILAKNIQYF.

There are many counts of this clonotype. In DNA form, the CDR3 reads TGCGCCAGCAGCCAAGATTGGCGACTAGGGACCCACTACGAGCAGTACTTC. As protein: CASSQDWRLGTHYEQYF. The V gene is TRBV4-1, the J gene TRBJ2-7; D is possibly TRBD2 (6 bases). Per germline, CDR1 MGHRA and CDR2 YSYEKL. V lost 0 bases and J lost 3, with 18 bases in between. This CDR3 comprises 17 residues.

J is TRBJ2-3 and V is TRBV11-2; 11 bases map to TRBD2. J was trimmed by 4 bases and V by 3 bases; bases with no gene match: 6. Germline V lookup: CDR1 SGHAT, CDR2 FQNNGV. The CDR3 is 16 residues long. CDR3 sequence (DNA): TGTGCCAGCAGCTTTGGAGCGACTAGCGGGGCAGATACGCAGTATTTT. It translates to CASSFGATSGADTQYF.

This sequence joins TRBV7-6 and TRBJ1-5; no clear D gene. CDR1 and CDR2 from the germline V gene are SGHVS and FNYEAQ. The V end lost 5 bases, the J end lost 4 bases, and 9 bases lay between the germline ends. The CDR3 consists of 13 residues. CDR3 residues: CASSEDLNQPQHF. The CDR3 nucleotides read TGTGCCAGCAGCGAGGACCTTAATCAGCCCCAGCATTTT.

V and J are TRBV7-2 and TRBJ1-5, with a weak D call TRBD1 (6 bases). This CDR3 comprises 16 residues. Germline CDR1 reads SGHTA; CDR2 reads FQGNSA. V lost 5 bases and J 2 bases, leaving 16 bases between the germline ends. In DNA, the CDR3 is TGTGCCAGCAGCCAGGCGGGGGCTTGGGGCAATCAGCCCCAGCATTTT. Amino acid sequence: CASSQAGAWGNQPQHF.

The chain uses TRBV4-3 and TRBJ2-1; maybe TRBD1 (5 bases). The germline V and J ends were trimmed by 1 base and 5 bases, with 12 bases remaining between them. The CDR3 has 15 residues. Germline V gives CDR1 LGHNA, CDR2 YSLEER. The CDR3 protein is CASSQVPAGHNEQFF. CDR3 DNA sequence: TGCGCCAGCAGCCAAGTCCCTGCAGGGCACAATGAGCAGTTCTTC.

In regard to this clonotype: One base away lies a much larger clone, so this may be a sequencing read error. V is TRBV10-3 and J is TRBJ2-4; TRBD1 matches 9 bases. The V gene end was trimmed by 3 bases and the J gene end by 3 bases; junction bases not matched to a gene: 6. CDR3 size: 16 residues. CDR1 is ENHRY, CDR2 SYGVKD, per germline. CDR3 sequence: CAISEDPGQGKNIQYF. In DNA form, the CDR3 reads TGTGCCATCAGTGAAGACCCGGGACAGGGCAAAAACATTCAGTACTTC.

The V and J genes are TRBV20-1 and TRBJ2-1; D may match TRBD1 or TRBD2 (6 bases each). The CDR3 consists of 14 residues. The V gene's germline CDR1 is DFQATT and CDR2 SNEGSKA (reference sequence). The V and J ends lost 5 bases and 0 bases respectively, with 11 bases between them. CDR3 amino acids: CSAPRGPSYNEQFF. The DNA for the CDR3 is TGCAGTGCTCCCCGGGGGCCCTCCTACAATGAGCAGTTCTTC.

This clonotype was detected a few times. The genes are TRBV28 and TRBJ2-7, with unresolved D. Germline V gene sequence: CDR1 MDHEN, CDR2 SYDVKM. The CDR3 extends over 17 amino acids. The V gene lost 7 bases and the J gene lost 0 bases, with 22 bases spanning the gap. CDR3 nucleotide sequence: TGTGCCAGCAACCGACCCGGTCGACGGCCCGACTCCTACGAGCAGTACTTC. Protein: CASNRPGRRPDSYEQYF.

The J gene is TRBJ2-2, the V gene TRBV9; D possibly corresponds to TRBD1 (6 bases). V lost 3 bases and J 4 bases, leaving 13 bases between the germline ends. The CDR3 spans 15 residues. The V gene's germline CDR1 is SGDLS and CDR2 YYNGEE. For the CDR3, the DNA is TGTGCCAGCAGCGCCCGGACAGCCAGCACCGGGGAGCTGTTTTTT. Translated, it gives CASSARTASTGELFF.

This clonotype was recorded a few times. J is TRBJ2-7 and V is TRBV6-6; possibly TRBD2 for D (5 bases). CDR1 is MNHNY and CDR2 is SVGAGI in the germline V gene (reference sequence). V lost 6 bases and J lost 3, with 18 bases in between. CDR3 length: 15 residues. In DNA form, the CDR3 reads TGTGCCAGCAGCTTTCCTAACGGCGGGCACTACGAGCAGTACTTC. This encodes CASSFPNGGHYEQYF.

The rearrangement uses TRBV28 and TRBJ1-4; D is undetermined. The CDR3 has 15 amino acids. Between the trimmed V and J ends, which lost 6 bases and 3 bases, there was a span of 14 bases. The germline V gene has CDR1 MDHEN and CDR2 SYDVKM. CDR3 amino acids: CASRYGRRSNEKLFF. The CDR3 bases are TGTGCCAGCAGGTATGGACGGAGGTCTAATGAAAAACTGTTTTTT.

This clonotype was detected only a few times. CDR3 sequence: CASSLAATASTLQYF. CDR3 in DNA: TGTGCCAGCAGCTTAGCGGCGACAGCTTCTACGCTGCAGTACTTC. The genes are TRBV7-2 and TRBJ2-7; TRBD1 is a possible D gene (5 bases). Germline loops: CDR1 SGHTA, CDR2 FQGNSA. V was clipped by 0 bases and J by 9 bases, with 18 bases between them. The CDR3 runs 15 residues.

The J gene is TRBJ2-7, the V gene TRBV28; TRBD2 aligns across 9 bases. The V gene end was trimmed by 6 bases and the J gene end by 4 bases; junction bases not matched to a gene: 10. CDR1 and CDR2 (germline): MDHEN, SYDVKM. The CDR3 runs to 15 residues. CDR3 bases: TGTGCCAGCAGAAGGCCGGGACTAGCCTTTTACGAGCAGTACTTC. As protein: CASRRPGLAFYEQYF.

In this sample, this clonotype turned up many times. J is TRBJ2-7 and V is TRBV6-2 or TRBV6-3, with 9 positions matching TRBD2. V was pared by 6 bases and J by 3 bases, with 6 bases of the junction left unmatched. This CDR3 has 14 residues. CDR1 and CDR2 from the germline V gene are MNHEY and SVGEGT. The CDR3 region is CASSRSGRIYEQYF. The CDR3 nucleotides read TGTGCCAGCAGCCGTAGCGGGAGAATCTACGAGCAGTACTTC.

This clonotype was observed a few times. The CDR3 sequence: CASSQDRGTSMFYEQYF. CDR3 DNA: TGTGCCAGCAGCCAAGATAGGGGGACTAGCATGTTCTACGAGCAGTACTTC. The chain links TRBV4-2 to TRBJ2-7; 9 nucleotides align to TRBD2. CDR1 and CDR2 from the germline V gene are LGHNA and YNFKEQ. V was pared by 0 bases and J by 3 bases, with 9 bases of the junction left unmatched. The CDR3 is made up of 17 amino acids.

There are a few counts of this clonotype. This chain links TRBV7-9 with TRBJ2-7, with 13 bases identical to TRBD2. The V segment lost 4 bases and the J segment 2 bases; nucleotides outside the gene matches: 8. The CDR3 sequence is 17 residues long. The germline V gene encodes CDR1 SEHNR and CDR2 FQNEAQ (reference sequence). This CDR3 reads CASSSPRTSGSTYEQYF. The CDR3 region has the DNA TGTGCCAGCAGCTCACCCCGGACTAGCGGGAGTACCTACGAGCAGTACTTC.

The chain joins TRBV4-2 to TRBJ2-7, with 9 bases matching TRBD2. The ends lost 5 bases at V and 4 bases at J; junction bases unmatched: 9. Germline CDR1 and CDR2: LGHNA and YNFKEQ. This CDR3 spans 15 amino acids. In DNA form, the CDR3 reads TGTGCCAGCAGCGAAGCCACTAGCGGGCGGTACGAGCAGTACTTC. Encoded protein: CASSEATSGRYEQYF.

This clonotype was seen a few times. This chain links TRBV20-1 with TRBJ2-5; 9 bases fit TRBD2. The germline V gene encodes CDR1 DFQATT and CDR2 SNEGSKA (reference sequence). The CDR3 totals 14 residues. V was pared by 3 bases and J by 1 base, with 3 bases of the junction left unmatched. This CDR3 reads CSARLAGFQETQYF. In DNA, the CDR3 is TGCAGTGCTAGGCTAGCGGGATTCCAAGAGACCCAGTACTTC.

This clonotype has a handful of counts. The chain links TRBV12-3 or TRBV12-4 to TRBJ1-2, with a tentative D call TRBD1 (5 bases). V lost 5 bases and J lost 8, with 15 bases in between. This CDR3 spans 13 amino acids. The CDR3 loop is CASSLAGRPGYTF. CDR3 sequence (DNA): TGTGCCAGCAGTCTCGCAGGGCGTCCAGGCTACACCTTC.

V gene TRBV4-1 combines with J gene TRBJ1-2; D is undetermined. V lost 2 bases to trimming and J lost 5 bases, with 15 bases between them. CDR3 length: 15 amino acids. Germline CDR1 is MGHRA and CDR2 is YSYEKL. The CDR3 is CASSQSFLNPYGYTF. In DNA, the CDR3 is TGCGCCAGCAGCCAAAGTTTCCTAAACCCGTATGGCTACACCTTC.

The chain joins TRBV25-1 to TRBJ2-3; D remains unclear. Germline V CDR1 and CDR2: MGHDK, SYGVNS. The CDR3 sequence is 15 residues long. Trimming cost V 5 bases and J 1 base, with 13 bases left between them. The CDR3 spells CASSLSVGGTDTQYF. In DNA form, the CDR3 reads TGTGCCAGCAGTTTGTCGGTAGGAGGCACAGATACGCAGTATTTT.

This clonotype was seen a few times. Here the CDR3 reads CASGLGRIVDTQYF. The DNA of the CDR3 is TGTGCTAGTGGTTTGGGACGGATAGTTGATACGCAGTATTTT. The rearrangement links TRBV12-5 to TRBJ2-3; D unresolved. The CDR3 has 14 residues. V was trimmed by 1 base and J by 6 bases, leaving 11 bases between them. Germline V gene data show CDR1 as LGHNT and CDR2 as FRNRAP.

The CDR3 spells CASSQDFGGGYTF. CDR3 nucleotides: TGTGCCAGCAGCCAAGATTTTGGTGGTGGCTACACCTTC. This chain links TRBV3-1 with TRBJ1-2; D gene uncertain. V was pared by 0 bases and J by 7 bases, with 9 bases between. The CDR3 is 13 residues long. The germline gives CDR1 LGHDT, CDR2 YNNKEL (reference sequence).

This clonotype appeared many times. One base away lies a much larger clone, so this may be a sequencing read error. The chain combines TRBV7-2 with TRBJ2-7; no reliable D call. The germline gives CDR1 SGHTA, CDR2 FQGNSA. Trimming pared 5 bases from V and 7 bases from J, leaving 18 bases between. The CDR3 has 14 residues. The CDR3 region has the DNA TGTGCCAGCAGCGTAGTGGGGTTGTTGCAAGAGCAGTACTTC. Translated, it gives CASSVVGLLQEQYF.

This clonotype was detected only a few times. The chain recombines TRBV28 with TRBJ2-1, with 8 positions matching TRBD2. The V gene end was trimmed by 2 bases and the J gene end by 6 bases; junction bases not matched to a gene: 3. Germline values: CDR1 MDHEN, CDR2 SYDVKM. The CDR3 totals 14 residues. CDR3 DNA: TGTGCCAGCAGTTTAAGCGGGAGAGTCAATGAGCAGTTCTTC. This codes for CASSLSGRVNEQFF.

This clonotype was seen a handful of times. The V gene is TRBV20-1, the J gene TRBJ2-7, with 12 bases aligning to TRBD1. The ends lost 3 bases at V and 7 bases at J; junction bases unmatched: 7. The CDR3 sequence is 14 residues long. CDR1 DFQATT and CDR2 SNEGSKA come from the germline V gene (reference sequence). As DNA, the CDR3 is TGCAGTGCTAGGCGGGGACAGGGGGCTTGGGAGCAGTACTTC. Translating gives CSARRGQGAWEQYF.

The table lists this clonotype with a few counts. CDR3 nucleotide sequence: TGCAGTGCTAGAGTTTCGACCTACGAGCAGTACTTC. The encoded protein is CSARVSTYEQYF. The chain combines TRBV20-1 with TRBJ2-7; D call uncertain. CDR1 and CDR2 (germline): DFQATT, SNEGSKA (reference sequence). V was clipped by 1 base and J by 2 bases, with 6 bases between them. This CDR3 spans 12 amino acids.